The table lists the clone carrying this T cell receptor beta chain with a few counts. Generation of TCR beta libraries employed quantitative 5'-RACE incorporating molecular barcodes. TCRdb recomputed calls from the 5' RACE reads with MiXCR, one row per CDR3 protein. Seen here are around 100,000 distinct CDR3 sequences, around 24% observed once, and the top ten hold 9% to 15%. With V trimmed by 2 bases and J by 2 bases, 1 base remained unmatched. The germline V gene has CDR1 KGHSH and CDR2 LQKENI. The CDR3 has 15 amino acids. This sample is part of a study of CD8 T cells in ankylosing spondylitis. This chain connects TRBV18 to TRBJ2-5, with 11 bases matching TRBD2. The specimen was synovial fluid, either unsorted or a sorted T cell fraction (not recorded which). This receptor was identified in a male donor with ankylosing spondylitis. Here the CDR3 reads CASSPASGRQETQYF. CDR3 bases: TGTGCCAGCTCACCAGCTAGCGGGAGGCAAGAGACCCAGTACTTC.